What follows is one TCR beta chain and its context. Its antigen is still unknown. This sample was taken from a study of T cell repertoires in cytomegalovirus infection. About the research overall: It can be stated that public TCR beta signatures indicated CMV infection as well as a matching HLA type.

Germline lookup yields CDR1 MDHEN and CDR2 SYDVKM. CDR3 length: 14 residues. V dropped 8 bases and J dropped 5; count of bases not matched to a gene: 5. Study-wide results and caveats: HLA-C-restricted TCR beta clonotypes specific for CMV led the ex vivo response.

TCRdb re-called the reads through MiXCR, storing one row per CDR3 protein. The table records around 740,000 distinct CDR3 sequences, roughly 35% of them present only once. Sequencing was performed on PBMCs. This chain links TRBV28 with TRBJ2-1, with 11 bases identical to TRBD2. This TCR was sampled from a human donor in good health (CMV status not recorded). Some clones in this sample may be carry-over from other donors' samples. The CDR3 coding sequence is TGTGCCAGCGGTACTAGCGGGAGTAACAATGAGCAGTTCTTC. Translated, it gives CASGTSGSNNEQFF. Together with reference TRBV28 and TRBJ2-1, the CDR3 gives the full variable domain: DVKVTQSSRYLVKRTGEKVFLECVQDMDHENMFWYRQDPGLGLRLIYFSYDVKMKEKGDIPEGYSVSREKKERFSLILESASTNQTSMYLCASGTSGSNNEQFFGPGTRLTVL.